This paragraph reports one T cell receptor (beta chain). In this sample, this clone turned up once. Its binding antigen is unknown. There are no base qualities to consult, and no much larger clone falls within one base. The meaning of the sample's time point label: baseline before oral tofacitinib. Lesional scalp punch biopsies and peripheral blood were obtained from alopecia areata patients. PBMCs were isolated by density centrifugation and stained for CD3, CD4 and CD8, and CD4+ and CD8+ T cells were sorted on a FACSAria. Libraries were made using the immunoSEQ multiplex PCR assay. RNA was extracted from all samples and reverse transcribed into cDNA as template for TCR sequencing. First-strand cDNA was synthesized using SuperScript III with a 2:1 mix of oligo-dT and random hexamers. A synthetic immune receptor repertoire was used to measure amplification bias, and any remaining bias was corrected computationally. Per the source publication's procedure: After raw reads were preprocessed to remove errors, the CDR3 was defined following IMGT conventions as running from the conserved cysteine to phenylalanine. To get clonality, Shannon entropy was normalized by log2 of the number of productive unique TCRs and the result was subtracted from 1. CD4 or CD8 identity of scalp clones was inferred by cross-referencing scalp TCRbeta sequences with sorted blood CD4 and CD8 repertoires. The immuneACCESS repertoire file appears here via TCRdb, limited to in-frame rearrangements. These files lack a portion of the clones; in checked studies, under half of the deficit traces to unresolved V genes, and the cause of the others is not known. Clonal size and the V and J genes are those of that table, whereas D and trimming came from the DNA. Present in this sample are hundreds of thousands of clones, 67% of which were seen just once. The ten largest account for 0.95% to 1.5% of the sample.

CDR1 and CDR2, looked up from the germline V gene (reference sequence), are GTSNPN and SVGIG. The V and J ends are trimmed by 0 bases and 4 bases, leaving 12 bases between them. From cysteine to phenylalanine, the CDR3 is 14 amino acids long. Only CDR3 DNA is held: 42 bases, read in frame from base 1. The entry originates in a study of CD8+ T cells in alopecia areata (dated by TCRdb to 2016 to 2019). In terms of the full investigation: The treated patients took part in an open-label pilot trial in which moderate-to-severe alopecia areata was treated with oral tofacitinib at 5 to 10 mg twice daily. Tofacitinib-treated patients had biopsies at baseline and at 4 and 24 weeks of treatment, with a later scalp biopsy in several patients. The RNA source kit depended on sample type: the PAXgene miRNA kit for fixed scalp, the miRNeasy kit for PBMCs, and the RNeasy kit for mouse skin. Human TCRbeta sequencing covered scalp tissue and sorted CD4+ and CD8+ peripheral blood T cells from patchy and totalis/universalis alopecia areata patients and healthy controls. TCRbeta CDR3 regions were amplified by immunoSEQ multiplex PCR with 35 Vbeta forward and 13 Jbeta reverse primers. Patients received tofacitinib for 6 to 18 months and were then followed off drug for 6 months to check for delayed response and recurrence. High-throughput TCRbeta sequencing was used to examine T cell clonal expansion in alopecia areata in both the C3H/HeJ mouse model and human patients. Clonality in the scalp was compared among normal scalp (n=4), patchy alopecia areata scalp (n=8), and alopecia totalis/universalis scalp (n=8). Findings and caveats that apply to the study as a whole: Resident alphabeta T cells in normal human skin are also sequenced, complicating scalp TCR repertoire analysis, unlike mouse skin dominated by gammadelta T cells. TCR sequences shared between patients were less clear than in mice, possibly partly because of HLA diversity in the patient population. Higher clonality and more expanded CD8+ clones were observed in lesional scalp than in normal scalp, particularly in alopecia totalis/universalis, a finding suggestive of antigenic drive.

The V and J segments used are TRBV30 and TRBJ1-2; a tentative D call is TRBD1 (5 bases match). This specimen was CD4+ T cells sorted from blood, taken at week 0. The TCR originated in a human donor with alopecia areata. CDR3 loop: CAWSVNRGGYGYTF. The nucleotides read TGTGCCTGGAGTGTAAATAGGGGTGGCTATGGCTACACCTTC.